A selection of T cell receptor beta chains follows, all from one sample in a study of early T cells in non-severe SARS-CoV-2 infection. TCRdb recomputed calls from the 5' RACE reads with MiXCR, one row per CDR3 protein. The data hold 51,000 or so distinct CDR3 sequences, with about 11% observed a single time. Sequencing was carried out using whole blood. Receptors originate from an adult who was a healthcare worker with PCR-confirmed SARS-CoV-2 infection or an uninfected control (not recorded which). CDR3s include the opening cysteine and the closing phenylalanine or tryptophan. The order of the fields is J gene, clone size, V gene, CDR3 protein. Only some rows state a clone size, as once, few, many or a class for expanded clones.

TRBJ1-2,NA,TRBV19,CASSMILPPEYGYTF
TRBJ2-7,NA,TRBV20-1,CSARLAGGRDEQYF
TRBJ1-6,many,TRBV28,CASSWGGQSPLHF
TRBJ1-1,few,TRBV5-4,CASSGQMNTEAFF
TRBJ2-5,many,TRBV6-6,CASSPTGEENQYF
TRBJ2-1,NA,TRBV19,CASSTSGRVLNEQFF
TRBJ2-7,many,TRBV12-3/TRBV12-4,CASSLDHLGDEQYF
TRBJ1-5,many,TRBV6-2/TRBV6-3,CASSYADNQCQHF
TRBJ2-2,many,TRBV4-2,CASSQDPTGGLRELFF
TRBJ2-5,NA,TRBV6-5,CASSFDRAQETQYF
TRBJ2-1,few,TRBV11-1,CASSPGGLGPNEQFF
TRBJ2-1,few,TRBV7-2,CASSPAGGHSYNEQFF
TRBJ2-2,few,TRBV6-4,CASSDTGGGTGELFF
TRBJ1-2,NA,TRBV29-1,CSVEDILGGYTF
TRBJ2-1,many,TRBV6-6,CASSSASETRNEQFF
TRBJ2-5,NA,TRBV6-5,CASSSGQGWTQYF
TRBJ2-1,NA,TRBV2,CASSGPSGSYNEQFF
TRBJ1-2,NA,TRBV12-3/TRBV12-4,CASSPPARESYGYTF
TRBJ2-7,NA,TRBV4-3,CASSQVAGPLVVEQYF
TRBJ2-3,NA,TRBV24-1,CATSDQVAGAYDTQYF
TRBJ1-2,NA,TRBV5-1,CASSLEGAGDYGYTF
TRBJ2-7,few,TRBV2,CASSRQGREQYF
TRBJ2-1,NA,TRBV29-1,CSVGENAYNEQFF
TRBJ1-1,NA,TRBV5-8,CASSPVAGNMIGAFF